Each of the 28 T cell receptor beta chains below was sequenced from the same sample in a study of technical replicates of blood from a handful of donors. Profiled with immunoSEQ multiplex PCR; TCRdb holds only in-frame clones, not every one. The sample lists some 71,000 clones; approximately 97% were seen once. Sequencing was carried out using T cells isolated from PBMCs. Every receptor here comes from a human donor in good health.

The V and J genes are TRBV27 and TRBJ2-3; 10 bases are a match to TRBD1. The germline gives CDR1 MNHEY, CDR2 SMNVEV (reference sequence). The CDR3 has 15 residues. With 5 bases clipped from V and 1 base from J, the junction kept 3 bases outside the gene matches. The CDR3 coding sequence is TGTGCCAGCAGTACCGGGACAGGGGGCACAGATACGCAGTATTTT. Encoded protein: CASSTGTGGTDTQYF.

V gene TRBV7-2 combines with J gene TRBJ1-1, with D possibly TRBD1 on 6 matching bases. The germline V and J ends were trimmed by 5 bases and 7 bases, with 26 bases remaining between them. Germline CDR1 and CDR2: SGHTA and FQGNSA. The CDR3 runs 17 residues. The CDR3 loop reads CASSLYLSYRDEDEAFF. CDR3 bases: TGTGCCAGCAGCCTCTACCTATCGTACAGGGACGAAGATGAAGCTTTCTTT.

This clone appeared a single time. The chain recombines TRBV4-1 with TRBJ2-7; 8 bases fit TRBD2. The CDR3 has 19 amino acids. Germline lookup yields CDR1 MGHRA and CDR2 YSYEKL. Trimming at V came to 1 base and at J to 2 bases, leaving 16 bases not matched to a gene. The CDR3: CASSQVPSGPRGMTYEQYF. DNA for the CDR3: TGCGCCAGCAGCCAAGTTCCTAGCGGGCCTCGGGGAATGACCTACGAGCAGTACTTC.

The CDR3 DNA follows: TGTGCCAGCAGTTACGGGCTGGACAGGGTTTTTCAGCCCCAGCATTTT. This translates into CASSYGLDRVFQPQHF. The chain couples TRBV6-5 to TRBJ1-5, with 8 bases fitting TRBD1. Germline assignment: CDR1 MNHEY and CDR2 SVGAGI. V shed 2 bases, J shed 6 bases, and the junction held 9 bases outside the gene matches. The CDR3 is 16 amino acids.

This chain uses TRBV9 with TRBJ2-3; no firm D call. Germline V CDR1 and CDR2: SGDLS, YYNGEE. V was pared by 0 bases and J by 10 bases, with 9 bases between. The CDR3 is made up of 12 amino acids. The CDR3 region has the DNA TGTGCCAGCAGCGTAGAGCCGGGTCCGCAGTATTTT. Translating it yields CASSVEPGPQYF.

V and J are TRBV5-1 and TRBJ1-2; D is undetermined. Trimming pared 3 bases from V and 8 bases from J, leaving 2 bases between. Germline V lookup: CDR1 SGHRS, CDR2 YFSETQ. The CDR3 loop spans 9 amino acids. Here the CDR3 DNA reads TGCGCCAGCAGCTCGGGCTACACCTTC. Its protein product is CASSSGYTF.

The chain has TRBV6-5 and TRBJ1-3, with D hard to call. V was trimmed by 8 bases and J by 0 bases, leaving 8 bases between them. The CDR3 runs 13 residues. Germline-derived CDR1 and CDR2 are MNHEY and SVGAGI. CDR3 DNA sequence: TGTGCCAGCCAAAAGAGCTCTGGAAACACCATATATTTT. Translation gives CASQKSSGNTIYF.

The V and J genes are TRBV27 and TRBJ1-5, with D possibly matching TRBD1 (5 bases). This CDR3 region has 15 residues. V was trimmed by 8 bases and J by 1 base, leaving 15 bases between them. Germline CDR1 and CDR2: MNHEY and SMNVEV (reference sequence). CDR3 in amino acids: CASPLLAGSNQPQHF. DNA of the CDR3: TGTGCCAGCCCCCTTCTGGCAGGGAGCAATCAGCCCCAGCATTTT.

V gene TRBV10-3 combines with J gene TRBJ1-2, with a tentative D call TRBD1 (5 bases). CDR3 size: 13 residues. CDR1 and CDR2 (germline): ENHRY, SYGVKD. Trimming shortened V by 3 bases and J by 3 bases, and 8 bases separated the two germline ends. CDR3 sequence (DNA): TGTGCCATCAGTGATGGACAAGACTATGGCTACACCTTC. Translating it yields CAISDGQDYGYTF.

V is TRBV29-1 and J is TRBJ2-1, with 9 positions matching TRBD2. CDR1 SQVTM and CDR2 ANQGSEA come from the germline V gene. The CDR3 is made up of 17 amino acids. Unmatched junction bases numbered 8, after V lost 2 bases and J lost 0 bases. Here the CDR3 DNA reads TGCAGCGTTGAACTAGCGGGATCTTTTTACTCCTACAATGAGCAGTTCTTC. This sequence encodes CSVELAGSFYSYNEQFF.

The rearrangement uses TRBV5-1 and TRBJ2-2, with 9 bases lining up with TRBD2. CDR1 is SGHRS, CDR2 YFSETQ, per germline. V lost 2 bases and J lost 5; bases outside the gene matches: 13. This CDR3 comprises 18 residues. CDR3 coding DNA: TGCGCCAGCAGCTTCTCCTCAGGGGCTAGCGGGAATACCGGGGAGCTGTTTTTT. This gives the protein CASSFSSGASGNTGELFF.

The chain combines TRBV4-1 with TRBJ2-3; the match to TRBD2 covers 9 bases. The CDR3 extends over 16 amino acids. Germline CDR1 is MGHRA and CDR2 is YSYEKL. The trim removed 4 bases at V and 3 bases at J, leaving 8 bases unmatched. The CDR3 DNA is TGCGCCAGCAGCCCCATAGCGGGAGTCCCTACAGATACGCAGTATTTT. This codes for CASSPIAGVPTDTQYF.

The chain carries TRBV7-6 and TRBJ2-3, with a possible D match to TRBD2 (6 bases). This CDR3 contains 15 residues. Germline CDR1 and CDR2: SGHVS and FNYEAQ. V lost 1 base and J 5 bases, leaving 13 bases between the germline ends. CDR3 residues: CASSLEASVGDTQYF. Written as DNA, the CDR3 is TGTGCCAGCAGCTTAGAGGCTAGCGTCGGAGATACGCAGTATTTT.

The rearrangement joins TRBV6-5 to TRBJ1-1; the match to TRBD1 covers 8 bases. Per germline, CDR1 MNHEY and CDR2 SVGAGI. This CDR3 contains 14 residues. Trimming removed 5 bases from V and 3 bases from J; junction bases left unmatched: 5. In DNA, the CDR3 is TGTGCCAGCAGTGAGGACAGGGTGGACACTGAAGCTTTCTTT. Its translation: CASSEDRVDTEAFF.

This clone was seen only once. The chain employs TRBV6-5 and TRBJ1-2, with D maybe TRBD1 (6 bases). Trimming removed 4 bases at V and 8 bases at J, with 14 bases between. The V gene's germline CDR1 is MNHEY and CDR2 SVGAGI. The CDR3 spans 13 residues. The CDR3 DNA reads TGTGCCAGCAGTTCCCCCAGGGGCATGGGCTACACCTTC. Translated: CASSSPRGMGYTF.

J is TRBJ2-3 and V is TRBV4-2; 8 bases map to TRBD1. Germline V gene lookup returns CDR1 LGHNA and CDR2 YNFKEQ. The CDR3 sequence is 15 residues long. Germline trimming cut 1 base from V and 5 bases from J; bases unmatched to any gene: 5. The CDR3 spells CASSQAAGGIDTQYF. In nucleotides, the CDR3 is TGTGCCAGCAGCCAAGCAGCAGGGGGCATAGATACGCAGTATTTT.

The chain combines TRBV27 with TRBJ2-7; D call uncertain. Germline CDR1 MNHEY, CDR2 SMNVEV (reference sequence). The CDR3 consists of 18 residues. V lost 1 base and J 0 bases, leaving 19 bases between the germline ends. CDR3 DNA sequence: TGTGCCAGCAGTTTATATCCGATAGACTCTTATCGCTCCTACGAGCAGTACTTC. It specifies CASSLYPIDSYRSYEQYF.

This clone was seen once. The CDR3 here is CASSPAGGRGNTEAFF. The CDR3, as DNA: TGCGCCAGCAGCCCGGCGGGGGGGCGGGGGAACACTGAAGCTTTCTTT. The V gene is TRBV5-1, the J gene TRBJ1-1; a weak D match, TRBD1 (6 bases). Germline-derived CDR1 and CDR2 are SGHRS and YFSETQ. There are 16 residues in the CDR3. Between the trimmed V and J ends, which lost 4 bases and 1 base, there was a span of 17 bases.

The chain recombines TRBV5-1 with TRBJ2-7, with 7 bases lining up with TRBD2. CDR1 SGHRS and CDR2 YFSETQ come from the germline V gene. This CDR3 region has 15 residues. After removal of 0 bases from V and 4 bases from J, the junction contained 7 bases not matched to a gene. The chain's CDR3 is CASSLVGGRTYEQYF. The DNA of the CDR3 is TGCGCCAGCAGCTTGGTCGGCGGGAGAACATACGAGCAGTACTTC.

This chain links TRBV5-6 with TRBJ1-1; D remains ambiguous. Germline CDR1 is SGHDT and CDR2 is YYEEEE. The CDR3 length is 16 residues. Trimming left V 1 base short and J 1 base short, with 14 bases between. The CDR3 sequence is CASSLTQYSPNTEAFF. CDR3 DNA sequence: TGTGCCAGCAGCTTGACCCAGTACAGCCCGAACACTGAAGCTTTCTTT.

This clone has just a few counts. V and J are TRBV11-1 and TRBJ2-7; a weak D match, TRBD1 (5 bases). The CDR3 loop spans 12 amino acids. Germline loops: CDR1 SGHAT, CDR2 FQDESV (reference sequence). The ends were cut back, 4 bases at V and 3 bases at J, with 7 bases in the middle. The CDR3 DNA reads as TGTGCCAGCAGCTCAGACAGCTACGAGCAGTACTTC. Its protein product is CASSSDSYEQYF.

CDR3 in DNA: TGCGCCAGCAGCCCAAAGAGCGGGAGGTACGAGCAGTACTTC. It is translated as CASSPKSGRYEQYF. This sequence joins TRBV5-1 and TRBJ2-7; TRBD2 agrees at 9 bases. Germline CDR1 reads SGHRS; CDR2 reads YFSETQ. The CDR3 has 14 amino acids. The trim removed 4 bases at V and 4 bases at J, leaving 6 bases unmatched.

The CDR3, as DNA: TGTGCCAGCACCCCCGGAGATTCCTACGAGCAGTACTTC. It yields the protein CASTPGDSYEQYF. V is TRBV9 and J is TRBJ2-7; D gene uncertain. CDR1 SGDLS and CDR2 YYNGEE come from the germline V gene. The V gene lost 6 bases and the J gene lost 1 base, with 11 bases spanning the gap. The CDR3 is 13 amino acids.

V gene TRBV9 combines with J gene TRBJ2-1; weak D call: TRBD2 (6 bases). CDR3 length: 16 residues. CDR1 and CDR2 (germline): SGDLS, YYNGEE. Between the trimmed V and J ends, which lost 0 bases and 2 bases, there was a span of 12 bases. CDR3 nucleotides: TGTGCCAGCAGCGTAGACGGCGGGACCACCTACAATGAGCAGTTCTTC. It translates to CASSVDGGTTYNEQFF. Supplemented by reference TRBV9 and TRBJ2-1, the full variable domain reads DSGVTQTPKHLITATGQRVTLRCSPRSGDLSVYWYQQSLDQGLQFLIQYYNGEERAKGNILERFSAQQFPDLHSELNLSSLELGDSALYFCASSVDGGTTYNEQFFGPGTRLTVL.

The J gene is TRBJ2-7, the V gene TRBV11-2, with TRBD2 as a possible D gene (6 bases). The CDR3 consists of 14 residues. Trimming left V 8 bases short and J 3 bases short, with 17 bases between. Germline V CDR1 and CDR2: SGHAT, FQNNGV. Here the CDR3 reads CASGLREGYYEQYF. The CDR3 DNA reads TGTGCCAGCGGTTTGCGGGAAGGCTACTACGAGCAGTACTTC.

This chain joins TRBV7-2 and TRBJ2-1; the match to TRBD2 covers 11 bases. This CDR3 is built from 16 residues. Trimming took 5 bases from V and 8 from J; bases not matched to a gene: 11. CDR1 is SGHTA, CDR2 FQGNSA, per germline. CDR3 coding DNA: TGTGCCAGCAGCCCTCGGAGTCCGGGACTAGCGGATGAGCAGTTCTTC. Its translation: CASSPRSPGLADEQFF. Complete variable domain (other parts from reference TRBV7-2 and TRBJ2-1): GAGVSQSPSNKVTEKGKDVELRCDPISGHTALYWYRQSLGQGLEFLIYFQGNSAPDKSGLPSDRFSAERTGGSVSTLTIQRTQQEDSAVYLCASSPRSPGLADEQFFGPGTRLTVL.

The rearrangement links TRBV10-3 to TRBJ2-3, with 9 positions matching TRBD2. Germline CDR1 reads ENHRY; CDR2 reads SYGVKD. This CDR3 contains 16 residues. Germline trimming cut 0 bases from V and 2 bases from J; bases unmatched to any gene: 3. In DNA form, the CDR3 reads TGTGCCATCAGTGAGTCGGCGGGAGGGTCCACAGATACGCAGTATTTT. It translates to CAISESAGGSTDTQYF.

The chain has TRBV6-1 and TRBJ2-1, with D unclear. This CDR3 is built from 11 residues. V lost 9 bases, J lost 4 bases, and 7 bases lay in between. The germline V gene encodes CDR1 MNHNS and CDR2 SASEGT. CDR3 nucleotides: TGTGCCAGTGCAGGATACAATGAGCAGTTCTTC. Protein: CASAGYNEQFF.